The present TCR beta chain was sequenced within a study of blood T cell repertoires in COVID-19. Turning to the study itself: COVID-19 samples collected from the United States, Italy and Spain covered acute and convalescent phases. PBMCs, B-cell-depleted T cells, or T cells were the source of the cDNA or gDNA that made up the material.

CDR1 LNHDA and CDR2 SQIVND come from the germline V gene (reference sequence). The ends lost 6 bases at V and 4 bases at J; junction bases unmatched: 17. This CDR3 is built from 18 residues. In the authors' methods: Nucleated cell number was recorded as an estimate derived from reference gene primer amplification. TCRdb keeps only in-frame clones here, not all; method: immunoSEQ multiplex PCR. The V and J calls and clone size are taken from that table; D and trimming were inferred from the DNA. Of around 95,000 clones in the sample, more than 75% are singletons; the top ten hold roughly 7.4%. V gene TRBV19 combines with J gene TRBJ1-2; 10 nucleotides agree with TRBD1. Sequenced input: peripheral blood. The receptor's source is a man younger than 40 in a cohort sampled during active COVID-19. CDR3 in DNA: TGTGCCAGTAGAACACCCGGGACAGGGGTCCGGGGCAGCTATGGCTACACCTTC. Protein sequence: CASRTPGTGVRGSYGYTF.